This entry describes one T cell receptor beta chain. This clonotype was seen only a few times. Its specific antigen is unknown. Base qualities are not provided; no much larger clone lies one nucleotide away. The CDR3 has 17 amino acids, counting the end cysteine and phenylalanine. The read is trimmed to its CDR3 DNA, 51 bases read in frame from base 1. CDR1 and CDR2 were assigned from the germline V gene as LGHNA and YSLEER. The germline ends are 17 bases apart after V is trimmed by 2 bases and J by 4 bases. The treatment or condition label, as the study defines it: live attenuated yellow fever vaccine strain. At each blood-draw timepoint, two biological replicates of bulk PBMCs were collected. PBMCs were isolated from peripheral blood using a standard Ficoll-Paque protocol. RNA was extracted with TriZol from bulk PBMCs, CD4 and CD8 fractions, and dextramer-positive and dextramer-negative fractions.

This entry comes from a study of T cells after yellow fever vaccination (dated by TCRdb to about 2019). With respect to the entire study: Libraries from fractions with low cell numbers were prepared with the SMART-Seq v4 Ultra Low Input RNA kit. Two healthy male donors made up the cohort, one aged 18 to 29 years and the other aged 30 to 40 years. Blood was drawn at multiple timepoints before and after primary and secondary immunization, with bulk PBMC replicates and cell subsets isolated. To follow T-cell clones before and after primary and booster YFV17D yellow fever vaccination, bulk TCR alpha and beta repertoires were sequenced over time. Here is what the overall study found, with its caveats: Most clones expanded after primary vaccination (about 96% of CD4 and 88% of CD8) were re-detected after the booster, suggesting that broad memory maintenance occurred. The study included only two donors, which limits how far the findings can be generalized. A small share of clonotypes occurred in both CD4 and CD8 compartments, likely arising from convergent recombination. Because abundant contaminating clonotypes from the bulk population could be contained in FACS-sorted repertoires, computational filtering was required. Compared with the primary T-cell response, the secondary T-cell response was faster but weaker, reaching its peak on day 5 rather than on day 15.

TCR cDNA was synthesized by 5'RACE template switching, through which a universal primer site and unique molecular identifiers were introduced. Priming of cDNA synthesis was performed from both the TCR alpha and TCR beta constant segments. Library amplification used two PCR steps, and the second PCR step added sample barcodes and sequencing adapters. Sequencing of the libraries was done on either Illumina HiSeq 2500 (2x100 bp) or NovaSeq (2x150 bp). From the authors' description of their analysis: MIGEC was used to demultiplex reads and collapse the reads into UMI consensus sequences, and MiXCR was used for V(D)J alignment. Using edgeR on replicate PBMC samples, clonotypes were called vaccine-responding if FDR was below 0.01 and the log2 fold change was above 5 up to day 15. Each bulk clonotype received a CD4 or CD8 identity based on whether the sequenced CD4 or CD8 repertoire contained that clonotype at higher abundance. TCRdb reprocessed the public reads (quality trimming at Q25 with fastp, clone calling with MiXCR) and kept in-frame beta chains. For every CDR3 protein sequence, its rows merge into one entry that carries the most common genes and DNA. These V and J calls rely on TCRdb rather than the paper's analysis. This sample has about 550,000 distinct CDR3 sequences in its table, and 15% to 20% of those were observed once. The top ten clonotypes cover approximately 15% of the sample.

The clonotype was recovered from a man aged 25 to 40 who received the YFV17D yellow fever vaccine. This receptor chain uses TRBV4-3 and TRBJ2-2; TRBD2 could be the D gene, as 6 bases match. Here the sequenced sample was PBMCs, taken 15 days after the yellow fever booster vaccination. The CDR3 corresponds to CASSQQLLARSTGELFF. The DNA is as follows: TGCGCCAGCAGCCAACAGCTACTAGCCCGCAGCACCGGGGAGCTGTTTTTT.